Detailed here is one TCR beta chain. What this receptor recognizes is not known. Per-nucleotide qualities are absent, and no much larger clonotype sits a single base away. A FACSAria II was used to sort memory CD4+ T cells, defined as single viable CD3+CD4+CD8-CD45RO+ cells. CMV serostatus was determined with a Roche Elecsys assay detecting serum IgG against CMV pp150, pp28, p38 and p52. After the samples were thawed, total CD4+ T cells were enriched through positive selection using CD4 magnetic microbeads. The samples came from a different study that was designed specifically to examine the CD4+ T cell memory repertoire. Peripheral blood mononuclear cells were isolated and cryopreserved according to standard operating procedures, and serum was kept at -80 degrees C. CD3-PerCP (BW264/56), CD4-APC (RPA-T4), CD45RO-PE (UCHT1) and CD8-Pacific Orange (3B5) antibodies were used for staining, and non-viable cells were excluded with Sytox blue.

These data are taken from a study of memory CD4+ T cells and cytomegalovirus serostatus (dated by TCRdb to about 2019). For the study in its entirety: The cohort comprised roughly 35 healthy Belgian adults, 9 CMV seropositive and some 25 CMV seronegative. To replicate a published TCR-based CMV serostatus classifier, the study sequenced CD4+ memory TCRbeta repertoires from a Belgian cohort whose cytomegalovirus serostatus was known.

The CDR3 runs 16 residues from the cysteine to the phenylalanine. The retained sequence is limited to the CDR3, 48 bases, with the frame set at the first base. In the germline V gene, CDR1 corresponds to MDHEN and CDR2 to SYDVKM. The junction shows trimming of 4 bases on V and 7 bases on J, and the gene matches do not reach 14 bases of it. Genomic DNA was extracted from sorted cells with the Quick-DNA Microprep Kit. TCRbeta DNA was amplified with the immunoSEQ hsTCRbeta kit following the manufacturer's protocol. TCRbeta libraries were sequenced on an Illumina MiSeq instrument. The paper's data handling went like this. Once out-of-frame sequences had been removed, a few million distinct TCRbeta sequences were left, which works out to an average of roughly 70,000 per individual. Each individual was scored using the number of about 180 previously reported CMV-associated TCRbeta sequences that the individual carried and the total number of productive distinct TCRbeta sequences. A beta-binomial model was reimplemented in Python, and scikit-learn random forests with default parameters were trained on data from the US cohort. Classifier performance on the Belgian cohort was summarized as median AUC with percentile confidence intervals calculated over 10,000 bootstrap iterations. TCRdb retrieved this table from immuneACCESS and kept in-frame rearrangements only. Not all clones are present; in checked studies, unresolved V genes account for under half, and no reason is known for the remainder. That table is the source of V, J and clone size, and D and trimming were worked out from the DNA. This sample lists some 67,000 clones; roughly three quarters were detected once. Of the sample, roughly 5% falls within the top ten clones.

Here is what the overall study found, with its caveats: On the Belgian cohort, the classifier built on the original framework reached a median bootstrapped AUC of roughly 0.94, with a 95% CI of 0.76-1.00. For predicting CMV serostatus, the median bootstrapped AUC was 0.95 using the original framework and less than 0.93 using a US-trained random forest. Of around 150 previously reported CMV-associated TCRbeta sequences, over 65 appeared in the CD4+ memory repertoires, each in one to five individuals. Only CD4+CD45RO+ memory cells were sequenced, unlike the original study, which covered naive and memory CD4+ and CD8+ populations. The results were read as suggesting that the CMV-associated TCR signature is, for the most part, present in the CD4+ memory repertoire.

The sequence was obtained from an adult in good health and CMV-seropositive. The chain couples TRBV28 to TRBJ2-7, with 9 junctional bases fitting TRBD1. The sample was memory CD4+ T cells from blood. The DNA sequence is as follows: TGTGCCAGCAGTTCCCTCCGGACAGGGGAATTGGCGGAGCAGTACTTC. This codes for CASSSLRTGELAEQYF.